The T cell receptor beta chain under discussion was sequenced for a study of cytomegalovirus exposure and HLA in healthy donors. Whole-study results and caveats: Indistinguishability led to the exclusion of some V segments, TRBV6-2 and TRBV6-3 included. Reportedly, cytomegalovirus status was diagnosed with high sensitivity and specificity.

The CDR3 length is 13 residues. The germline gives CDR1 SQVTM, CDR2 ANQGSEA. Trimming took off 4 bases at V and 0 bases at J, with 10 bases between the two ends. In the PCR, 60 Vbeta and 13 Jbeta primers were used. TCRdb keeps only in-frame clones here, not all; method: immunoSEQ multiplex PCR. Among more than 150,000 clones listed, just under 80% were seen once. About this clone itself: The target antigen is unknown.

The rearrangement links TRBV29-1 to TRBJ2-7, with D maybe TRBD2 (5 bases). Sequenced sample: PBMCs. The clonotype was recovered from a woman in her thirties or forties in good health and CMV-seropositive. The CDR3 region is CSVVTGSSYEQYF. CDR3 nucleotides: TGCAGCGTTGTAACGGGAAGCTCCTACGAGCAGTACTTC.